Presented here are 15 T cell receptor beta chains from one specimen sequenced in a study of sequential checkpoint blockade in melanoma. Method: immunoSEQ multiplex PCR; TCRdb's copy keeps in-frame clones and lacks some. This sample has almost 20,000 clones, with roughly 82% found just once. Treatment of the sample: randomized to nivolumab then ipilimumab (arm A) or the reverse (arm B). Here the sequenced sample was CD8+ T cells sorted from blood (inferred from file names), taken from a patient given nivolumab and ipilimumab in sequence. The source of these receptors is a human donor with melanoma.

This chain connects TRBV28 to TRBJ2-2; D perhaps matches TRBD1 (5 bases). The CDR3 length is 16 residues. Germline V gene lookup returns CDR1 MDHEN and CDR2 SYDVKM. V lost 6 bases and J lost 2, with 16 bases in between. The DNA of the CDR3 is TGTGCCAGCAGCCTGGACACCCAATTAAACACCGGGGAGCTGTTTTTT. As protein: CASSLDTQLNTGELFF.

V and J are TRBV6-1 and TRBJ2-7; D is undetermined. V was pared by 6 bases and J by 4 bases, with 19 bases between. The germline V gene has CDR1 MNHNS and CDR2 SASEGT. This CDR3 has 15 amino acids. The CDR3 region has the DNA TGTGCCAGCAGCGCCTTGCCTTCTTTGGAGTACGAGCAGTACTTC. Translation gives CASSALPSLEYEQYF.

In its sample, this clone was seen a few times. The chain recombines TRBV19 with TRBJ1-5, with D perhaps TRBD1 (6 bases). Germline CDR1 and CDR2: LNHDA and SQIVND (reference sequence). V lost 5 bases, J lost 2 bases, and 16 bases lay in between. This CDR3 is built from 16 residues. The CDR3 sequence: CASSPSAGVGNQPQHF. CDR3 coding DNA: TGTGCCAGTAGTCCATCCGCAGGGGTTGGCAATCAGCCCCAGCATTTT.

This chain joins TRBV27 and TRBJ2-7, with D maybe TRBD1 (6 bases). Trimming removed 2 bases at V and 4 bases at J, with 12 bases between. Germline loops: CDR1 MNHEY, CDR2 SMNVEV (reference sequence). The CDR3 contains 14 residues. CDR3 in DNA: TGTGCCAGCAGTTTAAAGGGGGATGGATACGAGCAGTACTTC. This sequence encodes CASSLKGDGYEQYF.

The V call is TRBV27, the J call TRBJ2-3, with D possibly TRBD2 on 5 matching bases. Germline CDR1 MNHEY, CDR2 SMNVEV (reference sequence). This CDR3 is 14 amino acids long. The germline V and J ends were trimmed by 6 bases and 0 bases, with 10 bases remaining between them. CDR3 sequence: CASRLGTSTDTQYF. The CDR3 DNA follows: TGTGCCAGCAGACTAGGAACTAGCACAGATACGCAGTATTTT.

This rearrangement joins TRBV5-8 to TRBJ1-5; a possible D gene is TRBD1 (5 bases). CDR1 and CDR2 (germline): SGHTS, YDEGEE. V lost 0 bases and J lost 7, with 8 bases in between. The CDR3 length is 13 residues. CDR3 in amino acids: CASSLGGVQPQHF. The CDR3 DNA sequence: TGTGCCAGCAGCTTGGGGGGCGTCCAGCCCCAGCATTTT.

This clone was found once. The genes are TRBV20-1 and TRBJ2-7, with D possibly being TRBD1 (5 bases). Germline values: CDR1 DFQATT, CDR2 SNEGSKA (reference sequence). CDR3 size: 11 residues. The CDR3 loop reads CSRRVPYEQYF. The CDR3 DNA follows: TGCAGCCGCAGGGTACCCTACGAGCAGTACTTC.

This chain joins TRBV5-6 and TRBJ2-7; D is ambiguous. The CDR3 is 14 residues long. CDR1 is SGHDT and CDR2 is YYEEEE in the germline V gene. V shed 0 bases and J shed 6 bases, with 13 bases lying between them. This chain's CDR3 is CASSLVSSPGEQYF. DNA of the CDR3: TGTGCCAGCAGCTTGGTTTCCTCCCCAGGCGAGCAGTACTTC.

In its sample, this clone was seen once. CDR3 in amino acids: CASSIVPGQGYTEAFF. In DNA form, the CDR3 reads TGTGCCAGTAGTATAGTCCCGGGACAGGGGTACACTGAAGCTTTCTTT. The chain uses TRBV19 and TRBJ1-1, with 10 nucleotides matching TRBD1. CDR1 is LNHDA, CDR2 SQIVND, per germline (reference sequence). This CDR3 is built from 16 residues. J gave up 3 bases and V 1 base, and 5 bases lay outside the gene matches. The full variable domain, completed using reference TRBV19 and TRBJ1-1, is DGGITQSPKYLFRKEGQNVTLSCEQNLNHDAMYWYRQDPGQGLRLIYYSQIVNDFQKGDIAEGYSVSREKKESFPLTVTSAQKNPTAFYLCASSIVPGQGYTEAFFGQGTRLTVV.

V usage is TRBV7-3 and J usage is TRBJ1-1; D unclear. This CDR3 comprises 14 residues. Trimming removed 0 bases at V and 3 bases at J, with 8 bases between. CDR1 is SGHTA and CDR2 is FQGTGA in the germline V gene. CDR3 region: CASSLTVGDTEAFF. DNA for the CDR3: TGTGCCAGCAGCTTAACGGTCGGGGACACTGAAGCTTTCTTT.

This clone was found once. The chain links TRBV6-8 to TRBJ2-1; perhaps TRBD1 as D (5 bases). This CDR3 contains 13 residues. V was trimmed by 6 bases and J by 4 bases, leaving 10 bases between them. Germline values: CDR1 MNHGY, CDR2 SAAAGT. Written as DNA, the CDR3 is TGTGCCAGCAGACTTACAGGTTACAATGAGCAGTTCTTC. Its protein is CASRLTGYNEQFF.

CDR3 in DNA: TGTGCCAGCAGTTTGAACTATGAGCAGTTCTTC. Translating it yields CASSLNYEQFF. The chain joins TRBV7-9 to TRBJ2-1; D gene uncertain. Trimming left V 6 bases short and J 8 bases short, with 8 bases between. This CDR3 has 11 residues. CDR1 and CDR2 from the germline V gene are SEHNR and FQNEAQ (reference sequence).

The rearrangement links TRBV5-1 to TRBJ1-1, with 7 bases that match TRBD1. With 2 bases clipped from V and 5 bases from J, the junction kept 15 bases outside the gene matches. Germline V gene sequence: CDR1 SGHRS, CDR2 YFSETQ. The CDR3 extends over 17 amino acids. The CDR3 sequence is CASSFSPTTGLRTEAFF. DNA of the CDR3: TGCGCCAGCAGCTTCAGCCCGACGACAGGGTTAAGAACTGAAGCTTTCTTT.

J is TRBJ1-6 and V is TRBV9; 7 nucleotides agree with TRBD1. After removal of 4 bases from V and 6 bases from J, the junction contained 7 bases not matched to a gene. CDR1 is SGDLS and CDR2 is YYNGEE in the germline V gene. CDR3 length equals 15 residues. The CDR3 loop reads CASSSTGARNSPLHF. CDR3 in DNA: TGTGCCAGCAGCAGCACAGGGGCCCGTAATTCACCCCTCCACTTT.

The chain employs TRBV7-9 and TRBJ1-1; no clear D. This CDR3 region has 16 residues. Looked up from germline, CDR1 is SEHNR and CDR2 is FQNEAQ (reference sequence). V dropped 4 bases and J dropped 1 base, with 16 bases sitting between them. DNA of the CDR3: TGTGCCAGCAGCTCTACTCGACATAATCGGAACACTGAAGCTTTCTTT. It encodes CASSSTRHNRNTEAFF.